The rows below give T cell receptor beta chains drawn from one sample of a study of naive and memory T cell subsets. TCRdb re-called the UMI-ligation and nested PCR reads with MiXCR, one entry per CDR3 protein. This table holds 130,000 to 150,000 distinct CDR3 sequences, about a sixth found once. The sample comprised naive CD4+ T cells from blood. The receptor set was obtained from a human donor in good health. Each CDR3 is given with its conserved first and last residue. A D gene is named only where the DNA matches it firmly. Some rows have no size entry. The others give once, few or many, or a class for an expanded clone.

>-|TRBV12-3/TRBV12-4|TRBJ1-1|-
TGTGCCAGCCTCCTCCTGGGGGGAGGATGGACTGAAGCTTTCTTT
CASLLLGGGWTEAFF
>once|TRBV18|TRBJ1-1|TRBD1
TGTGCCAGCTCACCCTCAGGGGGCACTGAAGCTTTCTTT
CASSPSGGTEAFF
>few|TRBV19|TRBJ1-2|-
TGTGCCAGTAGTCCGCGGACAGCCATAGACTATGGCTACACCTTC
CASSPRTAIDYGYTF
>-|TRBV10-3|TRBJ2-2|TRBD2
TGTGCCATCAAGCCGGGACTAGCGGGAGGCCCGGGCACCGGGGAGCTGTTTTTT
CAIKPGLAGGPGTGELFF
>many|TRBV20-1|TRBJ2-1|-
TGCAGTGCCAGGGCCGGGACTTCCGTCTACAATGAGCAGTTCTTC
CSARAGTSVYNEQFF
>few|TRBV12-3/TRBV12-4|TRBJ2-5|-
TGTGCCAGCAGGGTGGGGGTTTTGCAAGAGACCCAGTACTTC
CASRVGVLQETQYF
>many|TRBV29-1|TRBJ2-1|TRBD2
TGCAGCGTAGGTGAAGCGGGAGGGGCGGAACGTGAGCAGTTCTTC
CSVGEAGGAEREQFF
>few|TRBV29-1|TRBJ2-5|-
TGCAGCGTTGAAGATCAGTCGGAGCGCGAAGAGACCCAGTACTTC
CSVEDQSEREETQYF
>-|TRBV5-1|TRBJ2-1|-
TGCGCCAGCAGCTTGGATCTAGCGATGAGCTCCTACAATGAGCAGTTCTTC
CASSLDLAMSSYNEQFF
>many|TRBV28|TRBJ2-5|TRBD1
TGTGCCAGCAGTCTACAGGGGGCCTTGGAGACCCAGTACTTC
CASSLQGALETQYF
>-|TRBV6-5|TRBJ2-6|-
TGTGCCAGTTCCTCCGGCAGAGTCCCTGGGGCCAACGTCCTGACTTTC
CASSSGRVPGANVLTF
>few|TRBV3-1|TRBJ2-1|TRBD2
TGTGCCAGCAGCCAAGTTTCGACTAGCGCAAATGAGCAGTTCTTC
CASSQVSTSANEQFF
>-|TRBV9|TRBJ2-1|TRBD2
TGTGCCAGCAGCGTATCCGGAGGTAGCGGGAGAAACAATGAGCAGTTCTTC
CASSVSGGSGRNNEQFF
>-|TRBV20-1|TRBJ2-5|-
TGCAGTAAGAGACTAGTGGGAGAAGAGACCCAGTACTTC
CSKRLVGEETQYF
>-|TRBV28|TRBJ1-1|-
TGTGCCAGCAGTTCGGGACAACCGAACACTGAAGCTTTCTTT
CASSSGQPNTEAFF
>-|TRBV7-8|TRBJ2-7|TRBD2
TGTGCCAGCAGCTCGGGACTAGCGTACGAGCAGTACTTC
CASSSGLAYEQYF
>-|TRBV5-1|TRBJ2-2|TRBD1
TGCGCCAGCAACCGACAGGGAGATACCGGGGAGCTGTTTTTT
CASNRQGDTGELFF
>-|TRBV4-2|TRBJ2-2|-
TGTGCCAGCAGCCAAGGCACGGTGCCCGGGGAGCTGTTTTTT
CASSQGTVPGELFF
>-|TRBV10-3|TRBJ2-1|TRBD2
TGTGCCATCAGTTATACAGGGACCCGGACTAGCGGGAACAATGAGCAGTTCTTC
CAISYTGTRTSGNNEQFF
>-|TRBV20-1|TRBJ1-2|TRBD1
TGCAGTGCCACCCCCCGGGACAGGAAGGGTTATGGCTACACCTTC
CSATPRDRKGYGYTF
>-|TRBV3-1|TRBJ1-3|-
TGTGCCAGCAGCTCTACTGACTCTGGAAACACCATATATTTT
CASSSTDSGNTIYF
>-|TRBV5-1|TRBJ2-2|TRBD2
TGCGCCAGCAGACCAAGCGGGAGAGGAACCGGGGAGCTGTTTTTT
CASRPSGRGTGELFF
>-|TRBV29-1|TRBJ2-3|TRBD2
TGCAGCGTCTTACTAGCGGGACTGACAGATACGCAGTATTTT
CSVLLAGLTDTQYF
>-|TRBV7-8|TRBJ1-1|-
TGTGCCAGCAGCTCAAAGGGACCGCAGCACACTGAAGCTTTCTTT
CASSSKGPQHTEAFF
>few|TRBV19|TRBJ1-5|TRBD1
TGTGCCAGTAGTGGAGCGGGACAGTGGTATAGCAATCAGCCCCAGCATTTT
CASSGAGQWYSNQPQHF
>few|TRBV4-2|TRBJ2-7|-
TGTGCCAGCAGCCAAGTATTGGGGGCGGCCTACGAGCAGTACTTC
CASSQVLGAAYEQYF
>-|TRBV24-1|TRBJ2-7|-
TGTGCCACCAGTGGTCGTAGCGAGGGTATATACGAGCAGTACTTC
CATSGRSEGIYEQYF
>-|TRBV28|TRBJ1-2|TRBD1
TGTGCCAGCAGCAAGACAGGGTCGAGGGGCTACACCTTC
CASSKTGSRGYTF
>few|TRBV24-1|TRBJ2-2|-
TGTGCCACCAGTGACGACAGGTCCACCGGGGAGCTGTTTTTT
CATSDDRSTGELFF
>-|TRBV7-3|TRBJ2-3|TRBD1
TGTGCCAGCAGCTTATCCCTTGGGACAGCGCGCACAGATACGCAGTATTTT
CASSLSLGTARTDTQYF
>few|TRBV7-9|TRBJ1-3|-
TGTGCCAGCATTGCCAGCGTCTCTGGAAACACCATATATTTT
CASIASVSGNTIYF
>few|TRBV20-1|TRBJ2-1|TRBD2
TGCAGTGCTAGTGCGGGAGGGCTCTACAATGAGCAGTTCTTC
CSASAGGLYNEQFF
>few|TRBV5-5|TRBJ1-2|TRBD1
TGTGCCAGCAGCTCGAACAGGGGAGCTAACTATGGCTACACCTTC
CASSSNRGANYGYTF
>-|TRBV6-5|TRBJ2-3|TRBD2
TGTGCCAGCAGTTCCCAGGGACTAGCAGTCCAGGATACGCAGTATTTT
CASSSQGLAVQDTQYF
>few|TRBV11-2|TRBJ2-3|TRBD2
TGTGCCAGCAGTCGGGGGGGCCTTAGCACAGATACGCAGTATTTT
CASSRGGLSTDTQYF
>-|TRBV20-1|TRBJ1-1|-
TGCAGTGCTAAGAGGACAAGCAGAATGAACACTGAAGCTTTCTTT
CSAKRTSRMNTEAFF
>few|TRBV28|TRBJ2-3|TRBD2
TGTGCCAGCATCGGGGGAGGGCCTGTTGATACGCAGTATTTT
CASIGGGPVDTQYF
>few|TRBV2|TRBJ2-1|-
TGTGCCAGCAGTGAATCCAGGGTCAATGAGCAGTTCTTC
CASSESRVNEQFF
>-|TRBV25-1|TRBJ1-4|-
TGTGCCAGCAGTGAATATATCGGACAGTCTGAAAAACTGTTTTTT
CASSEYIGQSEKLFF
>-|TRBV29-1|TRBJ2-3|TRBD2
TGCAGCTCAAAGACTAGCGGGAGGGTCGCAGATACGCAGTATTTT
CSSKTSGRVADTQYF
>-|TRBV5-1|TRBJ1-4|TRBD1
TGCGCCAGCAGCATCCCACAGGGGAACGCTAATGAAAAACTGTTTTTT
CASSIPQGNANEKLFF
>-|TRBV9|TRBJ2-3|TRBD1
TGTGCCAGCAGCGTAGGACTGGGACAGGGAGGCACAGATACGCAGTATTTT
CASSVGLGQGGTDTQYF
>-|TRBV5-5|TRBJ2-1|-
TGTGCCAGCAGCTTAGGACAGACCTACAATGAGCAGTTCTTC
CASSLGQTYNEQFF
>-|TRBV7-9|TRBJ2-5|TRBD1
TGTGCTACCCGGGACGGGACAGGGGTAAAGACCCAGTACTTC
CATRDGTGVKTQYF
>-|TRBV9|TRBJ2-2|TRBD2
TGTGCCAGCAGCGTAGGGACTAGCGGTAACACCGGGGAGCTGTTTTTT
CASSVGTSGNTGELFF
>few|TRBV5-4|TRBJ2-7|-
TGTGCCAGCAGCTTGGGGCGGGACCTGGGGGAGCAGTACTTC
CASSLGRDLGEQYF
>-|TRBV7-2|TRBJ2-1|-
TGTGCCAGCAGCCCCGCCCCTAGTTACAATGAGCAGTTCTTC
CASSPAPSYNEQFF
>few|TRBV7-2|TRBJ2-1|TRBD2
TGTGCCAGCAGCTGGGTGGGGACTAGCGGGAAAAATGAGCAGTTCTTC
CASSWVGTSGKNEQFF
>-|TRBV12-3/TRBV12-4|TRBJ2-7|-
TGTGCCAGCAGTTCTCAGACAGGTGTCGAGCAGTACTTC
CASSSQTGVEQYF
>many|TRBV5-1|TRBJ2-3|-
TGCGCCAGCAGCTTGGCCCTACAGGATACGCAGTATTTT
CASSLALQDTQYF
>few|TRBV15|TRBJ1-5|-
TGTGCCACCAGCAGAGGGGGAGAAGATAGCAATCAGCCCCAGCATTTT
CATSRGGEDSNQPQHF
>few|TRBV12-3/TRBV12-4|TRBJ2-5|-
TGTGCCAGCAGTTTTTCGGAATGGGAGACCCAGTACTTC
CASSFSEWETQYF
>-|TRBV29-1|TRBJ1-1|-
TGCAGCGTTCCGGACGGCCGTGGCACTGAAGCTTTCTTT
CSVPDGRGTEAFF
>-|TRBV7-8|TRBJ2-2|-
TGTGCCAGCAGCTTAGCGGGAGGCCTCACCGGGGAGCTGTTTTTT
CASSLAGGLTGELFF
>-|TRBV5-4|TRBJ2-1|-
TGTGCCAGCAGCTGGCAGGGCCCCTACAATGAGCAGTTCTTC
CASSWQGPYNEQFF